Presented here are 20 T cell receptor beta chains from one specimen sequenced in a study of neurological immune-mediated disorders. Via MiXCR, TCRdb re-called the 5' RACE reads, giving one row per CDR3 protein. This sample has under 60,000 distinct CDR3 sequences; 10% occur once, and the top ten carry 21%. Sequenced: PBMCs. Receptor source: a woman aged 40 to 55 with HTLV-1-associated myelopathy (HAM/TSP).

This clonotype was seen many times. The chain is built from TRBV4-1 and TRBJ2-1; no firm D call. This CDR3 comprises 16 residues. Germline loops: CDR1 MGHRA, CDR2 YSYEKL. With 4 bases removed from V and 6 bases from J, the gap between germline ends came to 19 bases. The CDR3 sequence: CASSLMAPSVSNEQFF. The CDR3, as DNA: TGCGCCAGCAGCCTGATGGCCCCTAGTGTGTCCAATGAGCAGTTCTTC.

This CDR3 reads CASSLSGWAYNEQFF. The CDR3 nucleotides read TGCGCCAGCAGCCTTAGCGGGTGGGCCTACAATGAGCAGTTCTTC. The rearrangement joins TRBV5-1 to TRBJ2-1, with 7 nucleotides matching TRBD2. The CDR3 loop spans 15 amino acids. The germline gives CDR1 SGHRS, CDR2 YFSETQ. After removal of 4 bases from V and 2 bases from J, the junction contained 6 bases not matched to a gene.

The V and J genes are TRBV5-6 and TRBJ1-6; perhaps TRBD1 as D (6 bases). V was pared by 5 bases and J by 10 bases, with 16 bases between. Per germline, CDR1 SGHDT and CDR2 YYEEEE. The length of the CDR3 is 14 residues. CDR3 coding DNA: TGTGCCAGCAGTCAACGGGGGCAGGGATCACCCCTCCACTTT. The encoded protein is CASSQRGQGSPLHF.

This clonotype was counted ten times or more. This chain uses TRBV7-6 with TRBJ1-6; possibly TRBD1 for D (6 bases). The CDR3 totals 15 residues. Germline values: CDR1 SGHVS, CDR2 FNYEAQ. Between the trimmed V and J ends, which lost 5 bases and 14 bases, there was a span of 22 bases. The chain's CDR3 is CASSPGAGGHGALHF. CDR3 coding DNA: TGTGCCAGCAGCCCAGGGGCGGGGGGCCACGGGGCCCTCCACTTT.

This clonotype was observed many times. V and J are TRBV5-1 and TRBJ2-3; D is unresolved. This CDR3 has 14 amino acids. CDR1 and CDR2 from the germline V gene are SGHRS and YFSETQ. The V and J ends lost 0 bases and 6 bases respectively, with 11 bases between them. CDR3 nucleotides: TGCGCCAGCAGCTTGGGGCATTTGGCGGATACGCAGTATTTT. Protein: CASSLGHLADTQYF.

The table lists this clonotype with many counts. V gene TRBV7-2 combines with J gene TRBJ1-1; 7 bases are shared with TRBD1. Germline V gives CDR1 SGHTA, CDR2 FQGNSA. J gave up 13 bases and V 5 bases, and 13 bases lay outside the gene matches. The CDR3 is 13 residues long. The CDR3 is CASSTGQMGAVFF. CDR3 coding DNA: TGTGCCAGCAGCACGGGACAGATGGGGGCGGTTTTCTTT.

This clonotype has a count of ten or more. The chain uses TRBV14 and TRBJ2-3, with D maybe TRBD2 (7 bases). V lost 5 bases to trimming and J lost 2 bases, with 11 bases between them. Germline CDR1 SGHDN, CDR2 FVKESK. The CDR3 totals 14 residues. CDR3 nucleotides: TGTGCCAGCAGCGCGGGGGCCACCACAGATACGCAGTATTTT. Translation: CASSAGATTDTQYF.

This clonotype came up many times. The rearrangement uses TRBV24-1 and TRBJ2-1; tentative D call: TRBD1 (6 bases). CDR3 size: 12 residues. Germline V CDR1 and CDR2: KGHDR, SFDVKD. V lost 2 bases to trimming and J lost 8 bases, with 6 bases between them. The CDR3 sequence: CATSDYRDEQFF. DNA of the CDR3: TGTGCCACCAGTGATTACAGGGATGAGCAGTTCTTC.

This clonotype was seen many times. The chain is built from TRBV12-3 or TRBV12-4 and TRBJ1-1, with D possibly TRBD1 on 5 matching bases. This CDR3 spans 12 amino acids. With 6 bases removed from V and 4 bases from J, the gap between germline ends came to 9 bases. The CDR3 region has the DNA TGTGCCAGCAGCACTCAGGGCACTGAAGCTTTCTTT. Amino acids: CASSTQGTEAFF.

This clonotype has a count of ten or more. One end of the junction is discordant with germline, which a read error may explain. This rearrangement joins TRBV5-1 to TRBJ1-2, with a weak D call TRBD1 (6 bases). This CDR3 is built from 14 residues. Germline CDR1 and CDR2: SGHRS and YFSETQ. CDR3 sequence (DNA): TGCGCCAGCAGCTTGACAGGGTATACCTATGGATACACCTTC. Amino acid sequence: CASSLTGYTYGYTF.

This clonotype was observed many times. The chain uses TRBV7-6 and TRBJ2-3; D is uncertain. This CDR3 is built from 15 residues. Trimming took 1 base from V and 0 from J, leaving 8 bases between them. Germline V CDR1 and CDR2: SGHVS, FNYEAQ. Here the CDR3 reads CASSLGGASTDTQYF. In nucleotides, the CDR3 is TGTGCCAGCAGCTTAGGCGGCGCAAGCACAGATACGCAGTATTTT.

There are many counts of this clonotype. This chain links TRBV5-1 with TRBJ2-2; D is possibly TRBD1 or TRBD2 (5 bases each). The V and J ends lost 9 bases and 5 bases respectively, with 20 bases between them. CDR3 size: 15 residues. Germline values: CDR1 SGHRS, CDR2 YFSETQ. The CDR3 DNA sequence: TGCGCCACCTCTACGTTACAGGACTCGACCGGGGAGCTGTTTTTT. It encodes CATSTLQDSTGELFF.

The table lists this clonotype with many counts. The chain couples TRBV5-1 to TRBJ2-3; 12 bases are shared with TRBD2. CDR1 is SGHRS and CDR2 is YFSETQ in the germline V gene. This CDR3 has 17 amino acids. The J segment lost 5 bases and the V segment lost 4 bases, leaving 11 bases of the junction unmatched. This CDR3 reads CASSVSALAGGGDTQYF. The CDR3 DNA reads as TGCGCCAGCAGCGTGTCCGCACTAGCGGGGGGTGGAGATACGCAGTATTTT.

This clonotype showed up many times. This chain joins TRBV5-5 and TRBJ2-5, with 7 bases aligning to TRBD1. This CDR3 contains 13 residues. CDR1 SGHKS and CDR2 YYEKEE come from the germline V gene (reference sequence). Losses at the gene ends were 4 bases for V and 5 bases for J; bases not matched to a gene: 5. CDR3 nucleotides: TGTGCCAGCAGCGCAGGGGGTCAGGAGACCCAGTACTTC. This codes for CASSAGGQETQYF. Based on the CDR3 plus reference TRBV5-5 and TRBJ2-5, the full variable domain is DAGVTQSPTHLIKTRGQQVTLRCSPISGHKSVSWYQQVLGQGPQFIFQYYEKEERGRGNFPDRFSARQFPNYSSELNVNALLLGDSALYLCASSAGGQETQYFGPGTRLLVL.

This clonotype has at least ten counts. The CDR3 coding sequence is TGTGCCAGCAGTTTATCCCTAGCACCATCCTACAATGAGCAGTTCTTC. The encoded protein is CASSLSLAPSYNEQFF. The V gene is TRBV28, the J gene TRBJ2-1; tentative D call: TRBD2 (5 bases). V gave up 1 base and J gave up 1 base, with 11 bases separating them. The germline V gene has CDR1 MDHEN and CDR2 SYDVKM. The CDR3 extends over 16 amino acids.

This clonotype appeared many times. CDR3 DNA: TGTGCCAGCAGCCAAGCCAGTATCTATGGCTACACCTTC. Its translation: CASSQASIYGYTF. V is TRBV14 and J is TRBJ1-2, with D unclear. This CDR3 comprises 13 residues. The germline CDR1 and CDR2 sequences are SGHDN and FVKESK. V lost 1 base to trimming and J lost 4 bases, with 7 bases between them.

This clonotype was seen at least ten times. The chain uses TRBV28 and TRBJ2-3; D may match TRBD1 or TRBD2 (5 bases each). The germline CDR1 and CDR2 sequences are MDHEN and SYDVKM. This CDR3 contains 17 residues. V dropped 3 bases and J dropped 1 base, with 17 bases sitting between them. CDR3 DNA sequence: TGTGCCAGCAGTTTCCTTCCGGGACGACTTGGCACAGATACGCAGTATTTT. It encodes CASSFLPGRLGTDTQYF.

This clonotype was counted many times. The chain joins TRBV7-2 to TRBJ2-1; D not resolved. The CDR3 has 14 residues. Germline assignment: CDR1 SGHTA and CDR2 FQGNSA. V was cut by 2 bases and J by 2 bases, with 7 bases left in between. This CDR3 is CASSLTKAYNEQFF. The CDR3 region has the DNA TGTGCCAGCAGCTTAACTAAAGCCTACAATGAGCAGTTCTTC.

This clonotype came up many times. The chain recombines TRBV5-6 with TRBJ2-6; D call uncertain. V shed 0 bases and J shed 4 bases, with 8 bases lying between them. From germline, CDR1 is SGHDT and CDR2 YYEEEE. CDR3 size: 15 residues. This CDR3 is CASSLGRAGANVLTF. DNA for the CDR3: TGTGCCAGCAGCTTGGGTAGGGCGGGGGCCAACGTCCTGACTTTC.

This clonotype was recorded many times. V and J are TRBV4-3 and TRBJ1-4, with 8 bases matching TRBD1. This CDR3 contains 14 residues. V trimming: 6 bases; J trimming: 10 bases; junction bases outside the gene matches: 10. From germline, CDR1 is LGHNA and CDR2 YSLEER. The CDR3 DNA follows: TGCGCCAGCAGGCCGGACAGGGAGGCGGGAAAACTGTTTTTT. Translated: CASRPDREAGKLFF.